What follows are 27 T cell receptor beta chains derived from one specimen sequenced in a study of graft-versus-host responses after intestinal transplantation. The method was immunoSEQ multiplex PCR; TCRdb's version includes in-frame clones alone and lacks a portion of them. The sample records approximately 24,000 clones, 90% to 95% being singletons. This specimen consisted of PBMCs, obtained approximately 30 days after intestinal transplant. These receptor sequences come from a human patient who received an intestinal transplant, so some T cells may come from the graft donor.

The rearrangement links TRBV28 to TRBJ1-1; D is unresolved. Between the trimmed V and J ends, which lost 6 bases and 3 bases, there was a span of 8 bases. CDR1 and CDR2 (germline): MDHEN, SYDVKM. The CDR3 has 12 residues. The DNA for the CDR3 is TGTGCCAGCAGATACGGGGACACTGAAGCTTTCTTT. It codes for CASRYGDTEAFF.

CDR3 DNA: TGTGCCGGGGGGGACAGGGGGGCCTACGAGCAGTACTTC. It yields the protein CAGGDRGAYEQYF. J is TRBJ2-7 and V is TRBV28, with 11 bases lining up with TRBD1. Germline CDR1 MDHEN, CDR2 SYDVKM. The CDR3 length is 13 residues. Trimming removed 11 bases from V and 2 bases from J; junction bases left unmatched: 5. The whole variable domain, filled in from reference TRBV28 and TRBJ2-7, reads DVKVTQSSRYLVKRTGEKVFLECVQDMDHENMFWYRQDPGLGLRLIYFSYDVKMKEKGDIPEGYSVSREKKERFSLILESASTNQTSMYLCAGGDRGAYEQYFGPGTRLTVT.

The gene calls are TRBV6-4 and TRBJ2-7; D might be TRBD1 (5 bases). V was pared by 3 bases and J by 6 bases, with 12 bases between. The CDR3 extends over 13 amino acids. Germline CDR1 MRHNA, CDR2 SNTAGT. The CDR3 spells CASSEDSLREQYF. The DNA of the CDR3 is TGTGCCAGCAGTGAAGACAGTCTCCGCGAGCAGTACTTC.

This chain joins TRBV4-3 and TRBJ2-2, with D perhaps TRBD1 or TRBD2 (5 bases each). The CDR3 spans 13 residues. Germline CDR1 is LGHNA and CDR2 is YSLEER. V gave up 1 base and J gave up 8 bases, with 8 bases separating them. In nucleotides, the CDR3 is TGCGCCAGCAGCCAAGGAGGGGAAGGGGAGCTGTTTTTT. It yields the protein CASSQGGEGELFF.

This chain links TRBV6-5 with TRBJ2-1, with no clear D. The CDR3 covers 15 residues. Trimming left V 5 bases short and J 0 bases short, with 11 bases between. Germline assignment: CDR1 MNHEY and CDR2 SVGAGI. CDR3 loop: CASSTDRSSYNEQFF. CDR3 nucleotides: TGTGCCAGCAGTACCGATAGGAGCTCCTACAATGAGCAGTTCTTC.

The chain carries TRBV4-3 and TRBJ2-7, with 10 nucleotides matching TRBD1. The CDR3 contains 14 residues. The germline V gene has CDR1 LGHNA and CDR2 YSLEER. The V and J ends lost 4 bases and 2 bases, in that order; junction bases with no gene match: 2. DNA for the CDR3: TGCGCCAGCAGCCCAGGGACAGGGGCCTACGAGCAGTACTTC. Residues: CASSPGTGAYEQYF.

The V call is TRBV4-1, the J call TRBJ1-3, with a weak D call TRBD1 (5 bases). V lost 0 bases, J lost 9 bases, and 18 bases lay in between. The CDR3 extends over 16 amino acids. Germline V gene data show CDR1 as MGHRA and CDR2 as YSYEKL. CDR3 nucleotide sequence: TGCGCCAGCAGCCAAGATAGGGGCCCGATGATAAGCACCATATATTTT. It translates to CASSQDRGPMISTIYF.

The rearrangement links TRBV7-2 to TRBJ2-7; D call uncertain. From germline, CDR1 is SGHTA and CDR2 FQGNSA. This CDR3 has 11 amino acids. V gave up 2 bases and J gave up 4 bases, with 3 bases separating them. The CDR3 is CASSLHYEQYF. For the CDR3, the DNA is TGTGCCAGCAGCTTACATTACGAGCAGTACTTC.

The V call is TRBV6-5, the J call TRBJ2-3; 11 nucleotides match TRBD1. CDR1 is MNHEY, CDR2 SVGAGI, per germline. The junction had 4 bases not matched to a gene; V was cut back by 5 bases and J by 3 bases. The CDR3 spans 15 residues. This CDR3 reads CASSRGTGGTDTQYF. The DNA for the CDR3 is TGTGCCAGCAGTAGGGGGACAGGGGGGACAGATACGCAGTATTTT.

This clone was found once. The J gene is TRBJ2-7, the V gene TRBV28; 12 bases fit TRBD2. Unmatched junction bases numbered 0, after V lost 0 bases and J lost 3 bases. The CDR3 has 15 residues. Germline CDR1 and CDR2: MDHEN and SYDVKM. The CDR3 DNA reads as TGTGCCAGCAGTTTATGGACTAGCGGGAGCTACGAGCAGTACTTC. This translates into CASSLWTSGSYEQYF.

V usage is TRBV30 and J usage is TRBJ1-4; perhaps TRBD1 as D (5 bases). Trimming took 7 bases from V and 3 from J, leaving 12 bases between them. This CDR3 is 13 amino acids long. Germline CDR1 and CDR2: GTSNPN and SVGIG (reference sequence). CDR3 bases: TGTGCCTTGGACAAGCTACCTAATGAAAAACTGTTTTTT. Translating gives CALDKLPNEKLFF.

The chain has TRBV15 and TRBJ1-4; 8 positions match TRBD1. After removal of 5 bases from V and 7 bases from J, the junction contained 9 bases not matched to a gene. Germline CDR1 LNHNV, CDR2 YYDKDF (reference sequence). The CDR3 is made up of 15 amino acids. In DNA form, the CDR3 reads TGTGCCACCAGCCTCTACAGGGGGTTGAGTGAAAAACTGTTTTTT. It codes for CATSLYRGLSEKLFF.

The CDR3 loop reads CASSPAAPYEQYF. CDR3 DNA: TGTGCCAGCAGCCCCGCCGCGCCCTACGAGCAGTACTTC. The V call is TRBV11-2, the J call TRBJ2-7; D is undetermined. The V gene's germline CDR1 is SGHAT and CDR2 FQNNGV. The V and J ends lost 5 bases and 2 bases respectively, with 10 bases between them. The CDR3 has 13 residues.

This sequence joins TRBV7-3 and TRBJ1-1, with D maybe TRBD1 (6 bases). V lost 3 bases to trimming and J lost 3 bases, with 14 bases between them. CDR3 length equals 15 residues. Germline values: CDR1 SGHTA, CDR2 FQGTGA. The CDR3 nucleotides read TGTGCCAGCAGCTTTACAGGGCTCGGTCACACTGAAGCTTTCTTT. It translates to CASSFTGLGHTEAFF.

The chain recombines TRBV11-2 with TRBJ2-7; the D gene could be TRBD1 or TRBD2 (5 bases each). The V end lost 1 base, the J end lost 0 bases, and 16 bases lay between the germline ends. Germline CDR1 is SGHAT and CDR2 is FQNNGV. The CDR3 covers 17 residues. This chain's CDR3 is CASSLVPYGAPSYEQYF. CDR3 coding DNA: TGTGCCAGCAGCTTAGTACCGTACGGGGCCCCCTCCTACGAGCAGTACTTC.

The chain joins TRBV6-5 to TRBJ2-2; D remains ambiguous. Germline loops: CDR1 MNHEY, CDR2 SVGAGI. V was trimmed by 6 bases and J by 11 bases, leaving 13 bases between them. CDR3 size: 12 residues. CDR3 nucleotides: TGTGCCAGCAGCCCGACTGTTGGCGAGCTGTTTTTT. Translating it yields CASSPTVGELFF.

This clone has only one observation. Other DNA sequences from this sample encode an identical CDR3 as well. CDR3 protein: CASSVGGRGGTTDTQYF. DNA for the CDR3: TGTGCCAGCAGTGTAGGGGGTCGCGGGGGGACCACAGATACGCAGTATTTT. This chain links TRBV7-6 with TRBJ2-3; 8 bases agree with TRBD2. Losses at the gene ends were 6 bases for V and 2 bases for J; bases not matched to a gene: 13. CDR1 is SGHVS and CDR2 is FNYEAQ in the germline V gene. The CDR3 has 17 amino acids. The complete variable domain, with remaining parts taken from reference TRBV7-6 and TRBJ2-3, reads GAGVSQSPRYKVTKRGQDVALRCDPISGHVSLYWYRQALGQGPEFLTYFNYEAQQDKSGLPNDRFSAERPEGSISTLTIQRTEQRDSAMYRCASSVGGRGGTTDTQYFGPGTRLTVL.

As regards this clone: A junction boundary mismatches the germline segment, possibly from a read error. Additional DNA sequences in this sample encode the identical CDR3. The chain combines TRBV10-3 with TRBJ2-7, with D possibly TRBD2 on 6 matching bases. CDR3 length: 14 amino acids. Germline V gene sequence: CDR1 ENHRY, CDR2 SYGVKD. This chain's CDR3 is CAISRDSSSYEQYF. As DNA, the CDR3 is TGCGCCATCAGCCGGGACTCCAGCTCCTACGAGCAGTACTTC.

This chain links TRBV12-2 with TRBJ1-3; the table gives TRBD1 as D, unverified against the DNA. TRBV12-2 is shown as a pseudogene. The CDR3 loop spans 14 amino acids. This CDR3 reads CASRLGQGGNTIYF. CDR3 nucleotide sequence: TGTGCAAGTCGCTTAGGACAGGGAGGAAACACCATATATTTT.

The CDR3 bases are TGTGCCAGCAGCTTAACTAGCGGAGTACGAGAGACCCAGTACTTC. Its translation is CASSLTSGVRETQYF. This chain uses TRBV7-2 with TRBJ2-5; 8 nucleotides line up with TRBD2. The CDR3 loop spans 15 amino acids. Germline-derived CDR1 and CDR2 are SGHTA and FQGNSA. V dropped 2 bases and J dropped 4; count of bases not matched to a gene: 6.

V usage is TRBV29-1 and J usage is TRBJ2-1, with 10 bases that match TRBD1. CDR3 length: 15 residues. The V segment lost 8 bases and the J segment 6 bases; nucleotides outside the gene matches: 13. Germline loops: CDR1 SQVTM, CDR2 ANQGSEA. As DNA, the CDR3 is TGCAGCAGCAAGACAGGGGGCGGGCAAGGCAATGAGCAGTTCTTC. Translated, it gives CSSKTGGGQGNEQFF.

As DNA, the CDR3 is TGTGCCAGTAGTATACAAGTCGGCTACGAGCAGTACTTC. Its protein is CASSIQVGYEQYF. This chain joins TRBV19 and TRBJ2-7; D remains ambiguous. The germline CDR1 and CDR2 sequences are LNHDA and SQIVND (reference sequence). V gave up 2 bases and J gave up 3 bases, with 8 bases separating them. The CDR3 covers 13 residues.

The chain joins TRBV11-3 to TRBJ2-1; 12 bases align to TRBD2. Trimming at V came to 4 bases and at J to 8 bases, leaving 3 bases not matched to a gene. In germline, CDR1 is SGHNT, CDR2 YENEEA. The CDR3 runs 14 residues. DNA for the CDR3: TGTGCCAGCAGCTCTAGCGGGGGGGCGTATGAGCAGTTCTTC. This encodes CASSSSGGAYEQFF.

The gene calls are TRBV5-5 and TRBJ2-3; 12 nucleotides align to TRBD1. Trimming removed 0 bases from V and 4 bases from J; junction bases left unmatched: 3. Germline V lookup: CDR1 SGHKS, CDR2 YYEKEE (reference sequence). This CDR3 has 16 amino acids. CDR3 in amino acids: CASSLVGTGGPDTQYF. The CDR3, as DNA: TGTGCCAGCAGCTTGGTGGGGACAGGGGGCCCAGATACGCAGTATTTT.

V and J are TRBV14 and TRBJ2-1; the match to TRBD2 covers 7 bases. The CDR3 totals 16 residues. CDR1 is SGHDN and CDR2 is FVKESK in the germline V gene. The junction had 10 bases not matched to a gene; V was cut back by 0 bases and J by 8 bases. The CDR3 loop reads CASSQDLGGRMDEQFF. The CDR3 DNA reads as TGTGCCAGCAGCCAAGATCTGGGCGGGAGAATGGATGAGCAGTTCTTC.

The J gene is TRBJ2-1, the V gene TRBV5-1; D is perhaps TRBD1 or TRBD2 (5 bases each). The V end lost 1 base, the J end lost 5 bases, and 10 bases lay between the germline ends. The CDR3 sequence is 14 residues long. The germline V gene has CDR1 SGHRS and CDR2 YFSETQ. CDR3 in amino acids: CASSLQGADNEQFF. CDR3 nucleotide sequence: TGCGCCAGCAGCTTGCAGGGAGCTGACAATGAGCAGTTCTTC. The full variable domain, in which reference TRBV5-1 and TRBJ2-1 provide the parts outside the CDR3, is KAGVTQTPRYLIKTRGQQVTLSCSPISGHRSVSWYQQTPGQGLQFLFEYFSETQRNKGNFPGRFSGRQFSNSRSEMNVSTLELGDSALYLCASSLQGADNEQFFGPGTRLTVL.

This sequence joins TRBV6-1 and TRBJ2-2; D is undetermined. Trimming left V 0 bases short and J 7 bases short, with 9 bases between. Looked up from germline, CDR1 is MNHNS and CDR2 is SASEGT. The length of the CDR3 is 14 residues. CDR3 sequence (DNA): TGTGCCAGCAGTGAAGCAGGGTGGGGCGGGGAGCTGTTTTTT. Protein: CASSEAGWGGELFF.